This T cell receptor (beta chain) was sequenced for a study of blood T cells in healthy people across ages. Study-level points and caveats: No one knew whether donors had CMV, which possibly confounded expanded clonotype changes. TCR beta diversity per million T cells fell roughly linearly with age.

Notes on this clonotype: Its target is not known.

No fewer than 6 million PBMCs went into each sample. Extraction of total RNA produced a minimum of 6 micrograms from each sample. A second roughly 6 to 12 cycle PCR used barcoded and J-beta primers. TCRdb reprocessed the 5' RACE reads with MiXCR, giving one entry per CDR3 protein. In the table there are about 1.4 million distinct CDR3 sequences, approximately 59% of which are singletons. Trimming cost V 5 bases and J 10 bases; bases outside gene matches: 9. This CDR3 has 14 residues. Germline V gives CDR1 SGHTA, CDR2 FQGNSA. The sample taken for sequencing was blood. The J gene is TRBJ2-1, the V gene TRBV7-2; 9 bases line up with TRBD1. The receptor's source is a man between 18 and 29 years old in good health. CDR3 DNA sequence: TGTGCCAGCAGCCAAACAGGGGGCTCCTACGAGCAGTTCTTC. This translates into CASSQTGGSYEQFF.